This entry lists 27 T cell receptor beta chains sequenced from one sample in a study of T cell repertoires in aging, cancer and after chemotherapy. Multiplex touch-down PCR with TRB-A/B primers amplified rearranged V-D-J TRB sequences. TCRdb called the multiplex PCR reads again in MiXCR, with one record for every CDR3 protein. Of some 3,200 distinct CDR3 sequences listed, 25% were seen once; the top ten hold around a third. Peripheral blood genomic DNA, not sorted cells or RNA, was the template. The sequenced sample consisted of blood. Receptors were obtained from a human donor with a solid tumor.

The chain has TRBV20-1 and TRBJ1-2; a weak D match, TRBD1 (5 bases). The CDR3 runs to 14 residues. Trimming took 4 bases from V and 4 from J, leaving 16 bases between them. CDR1 and CDR2 from the germline V gene are DFQATT and SNEGSKA (reference sequence). The CDR3 loop is CSATGPGLSYGYTF. The CDR3, as DNA: TGCAGTGCTACGGGACCGGGTTTGTCCTATGGCTACACCTTC.

This chain links TRBV5-4 with TRBJ1-5; D uncertain. This CDR3 has 16 amino acids. Trimming took 0 bases from V and 2 from J, leaving 12 bases between them. Germline CDR1 is SGHNT and CDR2 is YYREEE (reference sequence). The chain's CDR3 is CASSLARSLGNQPQHF. The CDR3 DNA is TGTGCCAGCAGCTTGGCCCGGAGCCTGGGCAATCAGCCCCAGCATTTT.

The chain uses TRBV30 and TRBJ2-7; D unclear. Germline V CDR1 and CDR2: GTSNPN, SVGIG (reference sequence). The CDR3 has 14 residues. V gave up 1 base and J gave up 1 base, with 11 bases separating them. The DNA of the CDR3 is TGTGCCTGGAGTGGATCGGGCTATTCCTACGAGCAGTACTTC. This sequence encodes CAWSGSGYSYEQYF.

This clonotype is termed medium-sized (0.01 to 0.1%). The J gene is TRBJ2-1, the V gene TRBV19; TRBD2 matches at 14 bases. J was trimmed by 8 bases and V by 3 bases; bases with no gene match: 3. The CDR3 runs to 15 residues. Germline V gives CDR1 LNHDA, CDR2 SQIVND (reference sequence). CDR3 nucleotide sequence: TGTGCCAGTAGTATTCGACTAGCGGGAGGGTATGAGCAGTTCTTC. It is translated as CASSIRLAGGYEQFF.

The sample holds one count of this clonotype. A read error may explain this, as a much larger clone is one base away. This sequence joins TRBV15 and TRBJ2-2; 10 bases line up with TRBD2. The V gene's germline CDR1 is LNHNV and CDR2 YYDKDF (reference sequence). CDR3 size: 18 residues. The CDR3 loop reads CATSRDAGAGGQTGELVF. As DNA, the CDR3 is TGTGCCACCAGCAGAGATGCTGGAGCGGGAGGGCAGACCGGGGAGCTGGTTTTT.

This clonotype was counted a few times. V and J are TRBV24-1 and TRBJ1-2; D is unclear. The V gene lost 4 bases and the J gene lost 8 bases, with 7 bases spanning the gap. The CDR3 covers 11 residues. Germline V gene lookup returns CDR1 KGHDR and CDR2 SFDVKD. CDR3 sequence reads: CATSEGNGYTF. CDR3 bases: TGTGCCACCAGTGAGGGGAACGGCTACACCTTC.

In its sample, this clonotype ranks as medium-sized (0.01 to 0.1%). This chain joins TRBV29-1 and TRBJ1-1; D unclear. This CDR3 is 13 amino acids long. Trimming stripped 4 bases from V and 0 bases from J, with 9 bases between. The germline V gene has CDR1 SQVTM and CDR2 ANQGSEA. CDR3 in amino acids: CSVVRQMNTEAFF. CDR3 coding DNA: TGCAGCGTTGTTAGGCAGATGAACACTGAAGCTTTCTTT.

The V and J genes are TRBV19 and TRBJ1-2; D is unresolved. Germline-derived CDR1 and CDR2 are LNHDA and SQIVND (reference sequence). Trimming took off 5 bases at V and 8 bases at J, with 15 bases between the two ends. The length of the CDR3 is 13 residues. The CDR3 spells CASSWTLLRGYTF. CDR3 nucleotides: TGTGCCAGTAGTTGGACCCTCCTCCGGGGCTACACCTTC.

V usage is TRBV27 and J usage is TRBJ2-7; TRBD1 matches 10 bases. Germline CDR1 reads MNHEY; CDR2 reads SMNVEV (reference sequence). V trimming: 7 bases; J trimming: 2 bases; junction bases outside the gene matches: 2. The CDR3 is made up of 13 amino acids. The CDR3 DNA follows: TGTGCCAGCACTGGGACAGGGGCCTACGAGCAGTACTTC. Protein: CASTGTGAYEQYF.

The V gene is TRBV19, the J gene TRBJ2-2; no firm D call. The V and J ends lost 6 bases and 1 base respectively, with 12 bases between them. Germline V gene data show CDR1 as LNHDA and CDR2 as SQIVND (reference sequence). This CDR3 spans 15 amino acids. CDR3: CASRSPPKNTGELFF. The CDR3 DNA follows: TGTGCCAGTAGATCTCCGCCAAAGAACACCGGGGAGCTGTTTTTT.

This clonotype qualifies as medium-sized. The J gene is TRBJ2-7, the V gene TRBV19, with D maybe TRBD2 (6 bases). Per germline, CDR1 LNHDA and CDR2 SQIVND (reference sequence). V was shortened by 9 bases and J by 6 bases, with 15 bases between the two germline ends. The CDR3 sequence is 12 residues long. CDR3 residues: CASSRESFEQYF. The CDR3, as DNA: TGTGCCAGCAGCCGGGAGAGTTTCGAGCAGTACTTC.

The table lists this clonotype with a few counts. The rearrangement uses TRBV5-1 and TRBJ2-1; 8 bases fit TRBD2. In germline, CDR1 is SGHRS, CDR2 YFSETQ. The CDR3 loop spans 14 amino acids. The V gene end was trimmed by 6 bases and the J gene end by 8 bases; junction bases not matched to a gene: 10. As DNA, the CDR3 is TGCGCCAGCATAACCGGGACTAGGCTGGATGAGCAGTTCTTC. It encodes CASITGTRLDEQFF.

This clonotype is labeled as medium-sized. The rearrangement links TRBV6-1 to TRBJ1-5, with TRBD1 matching over 7 bases. After removal of 5 bases from V and 6 bases from J, the junction contained 13 bases not matched to a gene. The germline gives CDR1 MNHNS, CDR2 SASEGT. This CDR3 is 16 amino acids long. As DNA, the CDR3 is TGTGCCAGCAGTTCCGGCACAGGGGTACTGGTTCAGCCCCAGCATTTT. Amino acid sequence: CASSSGTGVLVQPQHF.

In this sample, this clonotype turned up a few times. The chain employs TRBV5-6 and TRBJ2-7, with 9 bases fitting TRBD1. Germline V lookup: CDR1 SGHDT, CDR2 YYEEEE. The CDR3 is made up of 13 amino acids. J gave up 5 bases and V 2 bases, and 2 bases lay outside the gene matches. CDR3 DNA: TGTGCCAGCAGCTTAACAGGGGGCCACGAGCAGTACTTC. It yields the protein CASSLTGGHEQYF. Together with reference TRBV5-6 and TRBJ2-7, the CDR3 gives the full variable domain: DAGVTQSPTHLIKTRGQQVTLRCSPKSGHDTVSWYQQALGQGPQFIFQYYEEEERQRGNFPDRFSGHQFPNYSSELNVNALLLGDSALYLCASSLTGGHEQYFGPGTRLTVT.

By sample fraction, this clonotype is medium-sized (0.01 to 0.1%). The rearrangement links TRBV19 to TRBJ1-1; D is ambiguous. The CDR3 spans 15 residues. Germline V gene sequence: CDR1 LNHDA, CDR2 SQIVND (reference sequence). The V end lost 2 bases, the J end lost 6 bases, and 16 bases lay between the germline ends. CDR3 in DNA: TGTGCCAGTAGTATAAGCCCCGGTGGAGGCGCTGAAGCTTTCTTT. Its translation: CASSISPGGGAEAFF.

This chain links TRBV5-8 with TRBJ1-6; 7 bases line up with TRBD1. The trim removed 0 bases at V and 8 bases at J, leaving 5 bases unmatched. The CDR3 runs 15 residues. The V gene's germline CDR1 is SGHTS and CDR2 YDEGEE. As DNA, the CDR3 is TGTGCCAGCAGCTTGGAGGGGGCGAAGTATTCACCCCTCCACTTT. It codes for CASSLEGAKYSPLHF.

By proportion, this clonotype is large. The genes are TRBV7-6 and TRBJ2-2, with 10 bases that match TRBD2. The CDR3 consists of 17 residues. V lost 3 bases to trimming and J lost 2 bases; unmatched junction nucleotides: 6. CDR1 SGHVS and CDR2 FNYEAQ come from the germline V gene. In DNA, the CDR3 is TGTGCCAGCAGCTTTGCTCTAGCGGGGGACAACACCGGGGAGCTGTTTTTT. Its protein is CASSFALAGDNTGELFF.

With respect to this clonotype: One base away lies a much larger clone, so this may be a sequencing read error. The chain recombines TRBV30 with TRBJ1-5; D uncertain. CDR1 GTSNPN and CDR2 SVGIG come from the germline V gene (reference sequence). The CDR3 is 13 amino acids. The CDR3 coding sequence is TGTGCCTGGAGCCAAGGGCGGTATCAGACCCAGCATTTT. Protein: CAWSQGRYQTQHF.

By its share, this clonotype is medium-sized. The chain has TRBV6-2 or TRBV6-3 and TRBJ2-3, with D possibly matching TRBD1 (6 bases). Trimming removed 4 bases from V and 0 bases from J, with 14 bases in between. Germline V lookup: CDR1 MNHEY, CDR2 SVGEGT. CDR3 length equals 16 residues. The CDR3 bases are TGTGCCAGCAGTTTTATACAGGGTTGGAGCACAGATACGCAGTATTTT. This encodes CASSFIQGWSTDTQYF.

The chain links TRBV19 to TRBJ2-3; 8 nucleotides agree with TRBD2. The CDR3 consists of 16 residues. Germline V CDR1 and CDR2: LNHDA, SQIVND (reference sequence). J was trimmed by 0 bases and V by 9 bases; bases with no gene match: 11. Here the CDR3 reads CASSSIAGLSTDTQYF. The CDR3 coding sequence is TGTGCCAGCAGCTCAATAGCGGGGCTCAGCACAGATACGCAGTATTTT.

This clonotype has more than one count but fewer than ten. The gene calls are TRBV27 and TRBJ2-7, with D possibly matching TRBD2 (5 bases). V lost 5 bases, J lost 3 bases, and 20 bases lay in between. The CDR3 is made up of 16 amino acids. Germline CDR1 MNHEY, CDR2 SMNVEV (reference sequence). The CDR3 DNA sequence: TGTGCCAGCAGTCCCTCTTTGGCCGAGACTATCTACGAGCAGTACTTC. Protein: CASSPSLAETIYEQYF.

About this clonotype itself: An end of the junction does not agree with germline; a read error may underlie this. The CDR3 loop is CRVCRTGDTGGLFF. Here the CDR3 DNA reads TGCAGAGTCTGCCGGACAGGGGACACCGGGGGGCTGTTTTTT. The chain joins TRBV29-1 to TRBJ2-2; 9 positions match TRBD1. The CDR3 is 14 amino acids. In germline, CDR1 is SQVTM, CDR2 ANQGSEA.

The chain has TRBV5-1 and TRBJ2-7; 8 positions match TRBD1. CDR3 length: 15 residues. The V segment lost 2 bases and the J segment 1 base; nucleotides outside the gene matches: 5. Germline CDR1 and CDR2: SGHRS and YFSETQ. CDR3 sequence reads: CASSFGGTGSYEQYF. Written as DNA, the CDR3 is TGCGCCAGCAGCTTTGGAGGGACAGGTTCCTACGAGCAGTACTTC.

This clonotype was detected only a few times. V is TRBV6-5 and J is TRBJ2-7; TRBD2 matches at 7 bases. This CDR3 spans 19 amino acids. Trimming took 6 bases from V and 0 from J; bases not matched to a gene: 20. From germline, CDR1 is MNHEY and CDR2 SVGAGI. The CDR3 DNA sequence: TGTGCCAGCAGAAGGACTAGTTCTTTCCCACGAACTGTCTCCTACGAGCAGTACTTC. Its translation: CASRRTSSFPRTVSYEQYF.

This clonotype was observed a handful of times. The rearrangement links TRBV5-1 to TRBJ2-1; D gene ambiguous. Germline V CDR1 and CDR2: SGHRS, YFSETQ. V lost 0 bases to trimming and J lost 1 base, with 8 bases between them. The length of the CDR3 is 15 residues. The CDR3 spells CASSLGVKSYNEQFF. CDR3 in DNA: TGCGCCAGCAGCTTGGGAGTGAAATCCTACAATGAGCAGTTCTTC.

There are a few counts of this clonotype. J is TRBJ2-3 and V is TRBV11-3, with 14 bases matching TRBD2. Unmatched junction bases numbered 6, after V lost 4 bases and J lost 6 bases. The CDR3 runs to 16 residues. CDR1 and CDR2 from the germline V gene are SGHNT and YENEEA. Here the CDR3 reads CASSSGLAGGRDTQYF. The CDR3 DNA sequence: TGTGCCAGCAGCTCCGGACTAGCGGGGGGACGGGATACGCAGTATTTT. The entire variable domain, with the rest obtained from reference TRBV11-3 and TRBJ2-3, is as follows: EAGVVQSPRYKIIEKKQPVAFWCNPISGHNTLYWYLQNLGQGPELLIRYENEEAVDDSQLPKDRFSAERLKGVDSTLKIQPAELGDSAVYLCASSSGLAGGRDTQYFGPGTRLTVL.

This clonotype was counted a few times. The V call is TRBV6-5, the J call TRBJ1-1; perhaps TRBD1 as D (6 bases). From germline, CDR1 is MNHEY and CDR2 SVGAGI. Trimming shortened V by 8 bases and J by 4 bases, and 17 bases separated the two germline ends. The CDR3 is made up of 14 amino acids. In DNA form, the CDR3 reads TGTGCCAGCGGGACATACATTTGGAGCACTGAAGCTTTCTTT. This sequence encodes CASGTYIWSTEAFF.